A selection of T cell receptor beta chains follows, all from one sample in a study of cytomegalovirus exposure and HLA in healthy donors. Data came from immunoSEQ multiplex PCR; TCRdb stores just in-frame clones and leaves some out. This table holds tens of thousands of clones, over 75% found once. Sequences were obtained from PBMCs. These receptors were taken from a man aged 25-45 years in good health and CMV-seropositive. CDR3s include the opening cysteine and the closing phenylalanine or tryptophan. D genes are given only for firm matches. Clone sizes are given selectively: once, few, many, or a class where the clone is expanded.

j_call | clone_size | v_call | d_call | cdr3_aa | cdr3_nt
TRBJ1-1 | NA | TRBV27 | NA | CASSLEGMNTEAFF | TGTGCCAGCAGTTTGGAGGGGATGAACACTGAAGCTTTCTTT
TRBJ1-1 | once | TRBV15 | TRBD1 | CATSRSGQGEAFF | TGTGCCACCAGCAGAAGTGGACAGGGAGAAGCTTTCTTT
TRBJ2-5 | NA | TRBV9 | TRBD2 | CASSVGASGQETQYF | TGTGCCAGCAGCGTAGGGGCTAGCGGTCAAGAGACCCAGTACTTC
TRBJ1-5 | NA | TRBV5-1 | TRBD1 | CASRSGTGKNQPQHF | TGCGCCAGCAGATCCGGGACAGGGAAGAATCAGCCCCAGCATTTT
TRBJ2-5 | NA | TRBV5-1 | NA | CASSLDGLRETQYF | TGCGCCAGCAGCTTGGATGGTCTTCGGGAGACCCAGTACTTC
TRBJ1-3 | few | TRBV5-1 | NA | CASSLEGGTIYF | TGCGCCAGCAGCTTGGAAGGAGGCACCATATATTTT
TRBJ1-5 | once | TRBV6-1 | NA | CASSAYTGSGQPQHF | TGTGCCAGCAGCGCCTATACAGGGTCGGGGCAGCCCCAGCATTTT
TRBJ2-7 | NA | TRBV5-1 | TRBD2 | CASSLTLAGYEQYF | TGCGCCAGCAGCTTGACACTAGCGGGCTACGAGCAGTACTTC
TRBJ1-5 | NA | TRBV15 | NA | CATRDPIGGVGNQPQHF | TGTGCCACCAGAGACCCGATCGGAGGGGTCGGCAATCAGCCCCAGCATTTT
TRBJ2-7 | NA | TRBV7-2 | NA | CASSPSPAKPYEQYF | TGTGCCAGCAGCCCCTCTCCTGCTAAGCCCTACGAGCAGTACTTC
TRBJ2-7 | NA | TRBV19 | NA | CASSPSGGEQYF | TGTGCCAGTAGTCCCTCCGGGGGTGAGCAGTACTTC
TRBJ2-6 | few | TRBV4-3 | NA | CASSQEGVLGIGANVLTF | TGCGCCAGCAGCCAAGAAGGGGTGCTGGGGATCGGGGCCAACGTCCTGACTTTC
TRBJ1-3 | NA | TRBV7-2 | NA | CASSPSGGNTIYF | TGTGCCAGCAGCCCCTCGGGGGGAAACACCATATATTTT
TRBJ2-4 | NA | TRBV30 | TRBD1 | CAWSSPRDRGRVTKNIQYF | TGTGCCTGGAGTTCTCCCCGGGACAGGGGAAGAGTTACCAAAAACATTCAGTACTTC
TRBJ2-2 | NA | TRBV29-1 | NA | CSAIALGSAGELFF | TGCAGTGCCATAGCGCTTGGGAGCGCCGGGGAGCTGTTTTTT
TRBJ2-7 | NA | TRBV5-4 | TRBD2 | CASSLAGGRFYEQYF | TGTGCCAGCAGCTTGGCTGGCGGGAGATTCTACGAGCAGTACTTC
TRBJ2-4 | NA | TRBV28 | TRBD2 | CASGAGGAKNIQYF | TGTGCCAGCGGGGCGGGGGGGGCCAAAAACATTCAGTACTTC
TRBJ1-2 | NA | TRBV25-1 | NA | CASSLGGYGYTF | TGTGCCAGCAGCCTGGGGGGGTATGGCTACACCTTC
TRBJ1-2 | NA | TRBV28 | TRBD1 | CASSLFQDRDYTF | TGTGCCAGCAGTTTATTCCAGGACAGGGACTACACCTTC
TRBJ2-7 | few | TRBV2 | NA | CATNGGGYEQYF | TGTGCCACCAATGGAGGGGGCTACGAGCAGTACTTC
TRBJ2-2 | NA | TRBV6-4 | TRBD1 | CASSDSNRGHTGELFF | TGTGCCAGCAGTGACTCCAACAGGGGGCACACCGGGGAGCTGTTTTTT
TRBJ2-1 | NA | TRBV9 | TRBD2 | CASSVGLAGNNEQFF | TGTGCCAGCAGCGTAGGACTAGCGGGAAACAATGAGCAGTTCTTC
TRBJ2-1 | NA | TRBV7-9 | TRBD1 | CASSHQGDYYNEQFF | TGTGCCAGCAGTCATCAGGGGGATTACTACAATGAGCAGTTCTTC
TRBJ1-1 | NA | TRBV7-9 | TRBD1 | CASSPGQSWMNTEAFF | TGTGCCAGCAGCCCGGGACAGTCTTGGATGAACACTGAAGCTTTCTTT
TRBJ1-4 | NA | TRBV19 | NA | CASSLTDRVIGEKLFF | TGTGCCAGTAGTCTAACCGACCGGGTGATAGGCGAAAAACTGTTTTTT
TRBJ1-6 | few | TRBV6-1 | NA | CASSGSSSYNSPLHF | TGTGCCAGCAGTGGGTCCAGCTCCTATAATTCACCCCTCCACTTT
TRBJ2-7 | NA | TRBV6-1 | TRBD2 | CASSERTSGRLFIYEQYF | TGTGCCAGCAGTGAACGGACTAGCGGGAGACTATTTATCTACGAGCAGTACTTC
TRBJ2-3 | NA | TRBV6-5 | TRBD1 | CASSLRDSITDTQYF | TGTGCCAGCAGTCTACGGGACAGCATCACAGATACGCAGTATTTT
TRBJ2-7 | NA | TRBV30 | TRBD1 | CAWSVGTGSYEQYF | TGTGCCTGGAGTGTAGGGACAGGGAGTTACGAGCAGTACTTC
TRBJ2-2 | NA | TRBV15 | TRBD2 | CATSPGLANTGELFF | TGTGCCACCAGCCCGGGACTAGCGAACACCGGGGAGCTGTTTTTT
TRBJ2-1 | few | TRBV6-4 | NA | CASSDSFGYSYNEQFF | TGTGCCAGCAGTGACTCATTCGGTTACTCCTACAATGAGCAGTTCTTC
TRBJ2-5 | NA | TRBV9 | TRBD2 | CASSLGLQYQETQYF | TGTGCCAGCAGCTTGGGACTACAGTACCAAGAGACCCAGTACTTC
TRBJ2-1 | NA | TRBV7-6 | TRBD2 | CASSPGLAGVYNEQFF | TGTGCCAGCAGCCCCGGACTAGCGGGGGTCTACAATGAGCAGTTCTTC
TRBJ2-1 | NA | TRBV2 | TRBD2 | CASSPGGGLYDEQFF | TGTGCCAGCAGTCCCGGGGGGGGGTTATATGATGAGCAGTTCTTC
TRBJ2-7 | NA | TRBV18 | TRBD1 | CASSPRQGLYEQYF | TGTGCCAGCTCACCGAGACAGGGGCTCTACGAGCAGTACTTC
TRBJ1-1 | few | TRBV7-9 | NA | CASSPLTVNTEAFF | TGTGCCAGCAGCCCGCTGACAGTGAACACTGAAGCTTTCTTT